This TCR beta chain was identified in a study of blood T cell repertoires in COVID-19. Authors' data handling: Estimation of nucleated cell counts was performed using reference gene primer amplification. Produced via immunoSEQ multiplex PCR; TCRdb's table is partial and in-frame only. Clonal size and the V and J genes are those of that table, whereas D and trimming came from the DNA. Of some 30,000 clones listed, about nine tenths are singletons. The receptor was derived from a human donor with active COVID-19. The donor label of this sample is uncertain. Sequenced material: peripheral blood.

Written as DNA, the CDR3 is TGTGCCAGCAGCTCCTCCGGGGGCTCTGGAAACACCATATATTTT. Encoded protein: CASSSSGGSGNTIYF. The chain recombines TRBV3-1 (or the pseudogene TRBV3-2) with TRBJ1-3, with D possibly TRBD1 on 5 matching bases. The CDR3 is 15 residues long. CDR1 LGHDT and CDR2 YNNKEL come from the germline V gene (reference sequence). The V and J ends lost 5 bases and 0 bases respectively, with 11 bases between them.